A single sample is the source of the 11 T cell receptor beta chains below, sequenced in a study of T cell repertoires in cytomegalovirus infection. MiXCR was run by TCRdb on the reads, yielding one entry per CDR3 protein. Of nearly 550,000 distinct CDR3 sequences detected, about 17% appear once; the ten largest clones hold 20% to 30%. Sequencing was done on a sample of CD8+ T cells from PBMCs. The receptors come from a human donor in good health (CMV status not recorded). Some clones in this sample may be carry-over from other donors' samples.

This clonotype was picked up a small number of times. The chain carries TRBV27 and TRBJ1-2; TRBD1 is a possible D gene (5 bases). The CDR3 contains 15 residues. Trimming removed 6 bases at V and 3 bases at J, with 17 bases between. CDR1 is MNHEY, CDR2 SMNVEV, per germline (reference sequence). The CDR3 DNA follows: TGTGCCAGCAGCCCCAACGGGGGTTTACACTATGGCTACACCTTC. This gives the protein CASSPNGGLHYGYTF.

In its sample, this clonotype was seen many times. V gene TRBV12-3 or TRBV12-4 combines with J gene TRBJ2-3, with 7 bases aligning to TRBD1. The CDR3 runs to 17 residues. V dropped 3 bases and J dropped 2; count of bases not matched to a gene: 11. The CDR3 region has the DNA TGTGCCAGCAGTTTTCCCGTGGGACAGCAACTCACAGATACGCAGTATTTT. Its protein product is CASSFPVGQQLTDTQYF.

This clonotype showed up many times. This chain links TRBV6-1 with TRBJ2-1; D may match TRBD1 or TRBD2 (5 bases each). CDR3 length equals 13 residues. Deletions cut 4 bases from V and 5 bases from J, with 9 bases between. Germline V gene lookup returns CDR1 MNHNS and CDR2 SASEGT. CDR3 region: CASSGDGHNEQFF. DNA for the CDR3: TGTGCCAGCAGTGGGGACGGCCACAATGAGCAGTTCTTC.

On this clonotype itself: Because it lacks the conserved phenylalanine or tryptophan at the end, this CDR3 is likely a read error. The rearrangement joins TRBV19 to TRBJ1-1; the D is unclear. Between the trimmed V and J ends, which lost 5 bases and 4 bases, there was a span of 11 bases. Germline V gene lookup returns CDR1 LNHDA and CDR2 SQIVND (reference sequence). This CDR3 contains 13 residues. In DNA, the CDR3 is TGTGCCAGTAGTCCTGGAGGGAGCACTGAAGCTTTCCTT. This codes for CASSPGGSTEAFL.

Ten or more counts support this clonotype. The CDR3 region has the DNA TGTGCCAGCAGTGAAAAGTCTCTTCGAGGGACCCAGTACTTC. It encodes CASSEKSLRGTQYF. The rearrangement joins TRBV6-1 to TRBJ2-5, with unresolved D. Trimming left V 2 bases short and J 7 bases short, with 14 bases between. Germline CDR1 is MNHNS and CDR2 is SASEGT. The CDR3 covers 14 residues.

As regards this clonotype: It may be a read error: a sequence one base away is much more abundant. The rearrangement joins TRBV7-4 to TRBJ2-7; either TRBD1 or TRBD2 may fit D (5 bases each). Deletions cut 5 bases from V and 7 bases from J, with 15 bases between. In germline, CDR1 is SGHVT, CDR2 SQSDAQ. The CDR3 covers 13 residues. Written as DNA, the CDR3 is TGTGCCAGCAGCATGGGACGGAAAATGGAGCAGTACTTC. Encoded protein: CASSMGRKMEQYF.

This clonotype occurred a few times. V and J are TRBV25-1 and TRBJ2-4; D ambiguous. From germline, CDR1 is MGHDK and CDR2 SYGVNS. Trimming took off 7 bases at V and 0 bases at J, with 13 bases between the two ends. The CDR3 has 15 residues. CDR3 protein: CASNLHLLAKNIQYF. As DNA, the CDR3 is TGTGCCAGCAATTTACACCTTTTAGCCAAAAACATTCAGTACTTC. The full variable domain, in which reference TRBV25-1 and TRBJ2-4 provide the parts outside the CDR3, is EADIYQTPRYLVIGTGKKITLECSQTMGHDKMYWYQQDPGMELHLIHYSYGVNSTEKGDLSSESTVSRIRTEHFPLTLESARPSHTSQYLCASNLHLLAKNIQYFGAGTRLSVL.

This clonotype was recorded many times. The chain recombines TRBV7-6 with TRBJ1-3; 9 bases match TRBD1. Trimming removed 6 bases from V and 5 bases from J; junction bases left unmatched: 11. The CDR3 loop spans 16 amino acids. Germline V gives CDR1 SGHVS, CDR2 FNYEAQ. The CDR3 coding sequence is TGTGCCAGCAGTCGAAACAGGGGGCGAACTAGAAACACCATATATTTT. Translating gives CASSRNRGRTRNTIYF.

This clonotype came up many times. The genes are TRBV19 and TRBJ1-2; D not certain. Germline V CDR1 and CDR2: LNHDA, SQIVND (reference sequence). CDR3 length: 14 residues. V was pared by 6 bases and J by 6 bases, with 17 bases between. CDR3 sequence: CASSPRAPVDGYTF. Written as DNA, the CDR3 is TGTGCCAGTAGCCCCCGGGCGCCCGTGGATGGCTACACCTTC. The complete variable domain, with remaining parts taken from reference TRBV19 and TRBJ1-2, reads DGGITQSPKYLFRKEGQNVTLSCEQNLNHDAMYWYRQDPGQGLRLIYYSQIVNDFQKGDIAEGYSVSREKKESFPLTVTSAQKNPTAFYLCASSPRAPVDGYTFGSGTRLTVV.

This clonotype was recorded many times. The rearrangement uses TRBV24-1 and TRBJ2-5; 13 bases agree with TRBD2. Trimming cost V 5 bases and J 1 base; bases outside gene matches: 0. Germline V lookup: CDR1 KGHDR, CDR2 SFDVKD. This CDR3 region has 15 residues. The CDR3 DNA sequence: TGTGCCACCAGTGGGACTAGCGGGGGCCAAGAGACCCAGTACTTC. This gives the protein CATSGTSGGQETQYF.

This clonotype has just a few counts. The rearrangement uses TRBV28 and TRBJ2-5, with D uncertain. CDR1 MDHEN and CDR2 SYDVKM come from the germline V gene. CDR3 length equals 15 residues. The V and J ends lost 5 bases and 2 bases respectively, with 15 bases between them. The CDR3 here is CASSTPVDYQETQYF. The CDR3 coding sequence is TGTGCCAGCAGTACCCCAGTCGATTATCAAGAGACCCAGTACTTC.